A selection of T cell receptor beta chains follows, all from one sample in a study of technical replicates of blood from a few donors. The data were produced by immunoSEQ multiplex PCR, yet TCRdb's version contains in-frame clones alone and is incomplete. This table holds about 100,000 clones, approximately 96% found once. Sequencing was carried out using T cells isolated from PBMCs. These receptors all come from a human donor in good health. CDR3s include the opening cysteine and the closing phenylalanine or tryptophan. A D gene is named only where the DNA matches it firmly. For some rows the clone size is stated as once, few or many, or as a class when expanded; others skip it.

cdr3_nt	cdr3_aa	d_call	clone_size	j_call	cdr3_length	v_call
TGTGCCAGCAGTTCGTACCTAGCGGGAGAGTCAGATACGCAGTATTTT	CASSSYLAGESDTQYF	TRBD2	NA	TRBJ2-3	16	TRBV28
TGCAGCGTTGCGGAGAGTTTGAACACTGAAGCTTTCTTT	CSVAESLNTEAFF	NA	few	TRBJ1-1	13	TRBV29-1
TGTGCCAGCAGTGAATCTAGCGGCTACAATGAGCAGTTCTTC	CASSESSGYNEQFF	TRBD2	once	TRBJ2-1	14	TRBV2
TGTGCCAGCAGCCCGTGGACGGGATCCTACGAGCAGTACTTC	CASSPWTGSYEQYF	NA	NA	TRBJ2-7	14	TRBV13
TGTGCCAGCAGTTTATCCCTTCTCGGCAATCAGCCCCAGCATTTT	CASSLSLLGNQPQHF	NA	NA	TRBJ1-5	15	TRBV27
TGTGCCAGTAGTATAGACGACAGCTTGAACACTGAAGCTTTCTTT	CASSIDDSLNTEAFF	NA	NA	TRBJ1-1	15	TRBV19
TGCGCCAGCAGCCAACCCACACAGAAACGGTACAATGAGCAGTTCTTC	CASSQPTQKRYNEQFF	NA	NA	TRBJ2-1	16	TRBV4-1
TGTGCCAGTAGTCGGAGGAGCGGGTCTGAGCAGTTCTTC	CASSRRSGSEQFF	NA	NA	TRBJ2-1	13	TRBV19
TGTGCCAGCAGTGATCAGTCTGCAACTAATGAAAAACTGTTTTTT	CASSDQSATNEKLFF	NA	NA	TRBJ1-4	15	TRBV2
TGTGCCAGCAGCTTGGCAGATTATGGCTACACCTTC	CASSLADYGYTF	NA	NA	TRBJ1-2	12	TRBV5-6
TGCGCCAGCAGCTTAGCGGGGGGCCAAGAGACCCAGTACTTC	CASSLAGGQETQYF	TRBD2	NA	TRBJ2-5	14	TRBV5-1
TGTGCCACCAGCAGAGGGGGCGGGGGAACTAATGAAAAACTGTTTTTT	CATSRGGGGTNEKLFF	NA	once	TRBJ1-4	16	TRBV15
TGTGCCAGCAGTGAATCGTTCGGGTCGGGAAGGTTCTTC	CASSESFGSGRFF	NA	NA	TRBJ2-1	13	TRBV6-1
TGTGCCAGCAGCTTAGCGGAGGGAGAGGGCACAGATACGCAGTATTTT	CASSLAEGEGTDTQYF	NA	NA	TRBJ2-3	16	TRBV7-9
TGCGCCAGCAGCTTTTCTCTTCTAGCGGGATTAAATGAGCAGTTCTTC	CASSFSLLAGLNEQFF	TRBD2	NA	TRBJ2-1	16	TRBV5-1
TGTGCCAGCAGCATCGCCGGCGACCCAGGGTCTCAGCCCCAGCATTTT	CASSIAGDPGSQPQHF	NA	NA	TRBJ1-5	16	TRBV7-8
TGTGCCAGCAGCTCTCCCGGGACTAGGCCGGAGAAGGGCACAGATACGCAGTATTTT	CASSSPGTRPEKGTDTQYF	TRBD2	few	TRBJ2-3	19	TRBV13